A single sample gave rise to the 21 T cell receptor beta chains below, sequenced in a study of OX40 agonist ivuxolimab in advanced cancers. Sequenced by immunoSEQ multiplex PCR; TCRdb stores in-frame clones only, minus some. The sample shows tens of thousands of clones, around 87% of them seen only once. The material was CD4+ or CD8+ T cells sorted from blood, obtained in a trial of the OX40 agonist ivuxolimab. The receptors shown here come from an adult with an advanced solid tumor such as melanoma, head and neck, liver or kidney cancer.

CDR3 in DNA: TGTGCCAGCAGGGGGCCGGCTTCACCCCTCCACTTT. Protein: CASRGPASPLHF. This rearrangement joins TRBV28 to TRBJ1-6; maybe TRBD1 (5 bases). Germline CDR1 and CDR2: MDHEN and SYDVKM. The CDR3 is 12 residues long. V dropped 6 bases and J dropped 9 bases, with 9 bases sitting between them. Based on the CDR3 plus reference TRBV28 and TRBJ1-6, the full variable domain is DVKVTQSSRYLVKRTGEKVFLECVQDMDHENMFWYRQDPGLGLRLIYFSYDVKMKEKGDIPEGYSVSREKKERFSLILESASTNQTSMYLCASRGPASPLHFGNGTRLTVT.

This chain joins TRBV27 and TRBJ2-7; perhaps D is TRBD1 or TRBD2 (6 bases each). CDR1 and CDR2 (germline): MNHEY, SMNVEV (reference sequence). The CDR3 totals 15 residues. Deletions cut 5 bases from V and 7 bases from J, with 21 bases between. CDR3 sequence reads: CASSDFAGGTGEQYF. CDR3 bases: TGTGCCAGCAGTGACTTCGCCGGGGGCACTGGGGAGCAGTACTTC.

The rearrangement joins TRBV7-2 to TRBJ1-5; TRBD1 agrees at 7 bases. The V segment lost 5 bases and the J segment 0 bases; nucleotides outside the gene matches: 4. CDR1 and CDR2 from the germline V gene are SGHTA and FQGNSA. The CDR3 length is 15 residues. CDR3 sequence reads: CASSQRQGSNQPQHF. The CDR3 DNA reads TGTGCCAGCAGCCAAAGACAGGGTAGCAATCAGCCCCAGCATTTT. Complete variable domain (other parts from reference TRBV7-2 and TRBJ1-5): GAGVSQSPSNKVTEKGKDVELRCDPISGHTALYWYRQSLGQGLEFLIYFQGNSAPDKSGLPSDRFSAERTGGSVSTLTIQRTQQEDSAVYLCASSQRQGSNQPQHFGDGTRLSIL.

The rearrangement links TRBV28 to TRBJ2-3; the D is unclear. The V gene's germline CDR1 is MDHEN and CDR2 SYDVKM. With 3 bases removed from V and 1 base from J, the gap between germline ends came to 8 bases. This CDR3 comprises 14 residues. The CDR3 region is CASSFPKRTDTQYF. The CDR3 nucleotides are TGTGCCAGCAGTTTCCCCAAGCGCACAGATACGCAGTATTTT.

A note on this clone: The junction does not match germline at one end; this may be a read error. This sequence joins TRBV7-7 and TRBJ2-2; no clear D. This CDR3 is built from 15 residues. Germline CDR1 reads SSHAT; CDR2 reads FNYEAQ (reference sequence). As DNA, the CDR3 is TGTGCTAGCAGCTTAGTGGGCGCGAACACCGGGGAGCTGTTTTTT. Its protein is CASSLVGANTGELFF.

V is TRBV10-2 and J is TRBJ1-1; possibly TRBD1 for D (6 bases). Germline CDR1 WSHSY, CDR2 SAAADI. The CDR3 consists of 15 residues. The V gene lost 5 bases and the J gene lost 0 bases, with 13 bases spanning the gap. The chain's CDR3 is CASSSTRTVNTEAFF. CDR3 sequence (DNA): TGCGCCAGCAGTTCTACCCGGACAGTGAACACTGAAGCTTTCTTT.

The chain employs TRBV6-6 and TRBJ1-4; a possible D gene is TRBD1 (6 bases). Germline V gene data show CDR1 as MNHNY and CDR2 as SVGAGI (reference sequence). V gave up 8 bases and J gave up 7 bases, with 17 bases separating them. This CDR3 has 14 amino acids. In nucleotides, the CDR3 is TGTGCCAGCGGTACCGGGACCAGGGGTGAAAAACTGTTTTTT. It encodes CASGTGTRGEKLFF.

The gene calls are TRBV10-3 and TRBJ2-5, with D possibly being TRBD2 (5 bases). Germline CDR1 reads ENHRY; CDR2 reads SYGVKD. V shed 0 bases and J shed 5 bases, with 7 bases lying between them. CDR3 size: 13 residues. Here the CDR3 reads CAISESSGETQYF. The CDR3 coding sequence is TGTGCCATCAGTGAGTCCTCGGGGGAGACCCAGTACTTC.

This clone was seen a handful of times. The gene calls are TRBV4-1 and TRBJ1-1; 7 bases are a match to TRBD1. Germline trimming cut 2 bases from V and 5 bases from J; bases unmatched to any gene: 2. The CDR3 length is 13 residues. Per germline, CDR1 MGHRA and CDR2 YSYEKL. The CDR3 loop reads CASSQQGDTEAFF. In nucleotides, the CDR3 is TGCGCCAGCAGCCAACAGGGGGATACTGAAGCTTTCTTT.

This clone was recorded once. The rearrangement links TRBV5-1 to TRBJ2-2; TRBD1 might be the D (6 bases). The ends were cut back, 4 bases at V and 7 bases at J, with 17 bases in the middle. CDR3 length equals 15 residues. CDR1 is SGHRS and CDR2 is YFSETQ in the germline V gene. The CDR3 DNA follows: TGCGCCAGCAGCCGCGGACAGTCCCGTAGCGGGGAGCTGTTTTTT. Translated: CASSRGQSRSGELFF.

CDR3 sequence reads: CASRAGGPYNEQFF. Written as DNA, the CDR3 is TGCGCCAGCAGGGCCGGGGGGCCCTACAATGAGCAGTTCTTC. This chain connects TRBV10-1 to TRBJ2-1; perhaps TRBD2 as D (7 bases). V dropped 6 bases and J dropped 2 bases, with 11 bases sitting between them. CDR1 is WNHNN, CDR2 SYGVQD, per germline (reference sequence). CDR3 length equals 14 residues.

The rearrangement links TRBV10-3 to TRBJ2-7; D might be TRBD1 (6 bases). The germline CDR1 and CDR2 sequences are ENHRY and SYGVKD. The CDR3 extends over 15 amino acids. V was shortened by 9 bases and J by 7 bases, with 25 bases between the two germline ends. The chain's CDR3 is CAMARQGGPAGEQYF. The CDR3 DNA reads TGTGCCATGGCACGTCAAGGGGGACCAGCAGGGGAGCAGTACTTC.

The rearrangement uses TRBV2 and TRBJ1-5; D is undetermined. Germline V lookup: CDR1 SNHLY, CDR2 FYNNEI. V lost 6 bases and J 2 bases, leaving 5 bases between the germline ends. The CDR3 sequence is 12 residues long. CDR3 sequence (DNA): TGTGCCAGCAGCCAGGGCAATCAGCCCCAGCATTTT. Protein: CASSQGNQPQHF.

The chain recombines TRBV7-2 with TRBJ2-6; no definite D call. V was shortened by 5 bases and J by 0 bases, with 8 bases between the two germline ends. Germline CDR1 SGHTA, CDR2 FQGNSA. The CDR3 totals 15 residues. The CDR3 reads CASSLRYSGANVLTF. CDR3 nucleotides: TGTGCCAGCAGCCTAAGGTACTCTGGGGCCAACGTCCTGACTTTC.

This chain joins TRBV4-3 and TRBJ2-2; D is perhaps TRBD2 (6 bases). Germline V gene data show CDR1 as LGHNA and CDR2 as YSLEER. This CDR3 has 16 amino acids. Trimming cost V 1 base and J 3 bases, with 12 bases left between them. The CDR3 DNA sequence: TGCGCCAGCAGCCAAGGGGTAGCGGCCGACACCGGGGAGCTGTTTTTT. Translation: CASSQGVAADTGELFF.

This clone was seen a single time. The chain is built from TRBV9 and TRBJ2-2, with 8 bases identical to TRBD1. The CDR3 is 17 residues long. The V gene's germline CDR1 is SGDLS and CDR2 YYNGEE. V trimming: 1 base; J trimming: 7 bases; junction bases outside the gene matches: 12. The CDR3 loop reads CASSVNPTGTGDGELFF. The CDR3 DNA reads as TGTGCCAGCAGCGTAAACCCCACCGGGACAGGCGACGGGGAGCTGTTTTTT.

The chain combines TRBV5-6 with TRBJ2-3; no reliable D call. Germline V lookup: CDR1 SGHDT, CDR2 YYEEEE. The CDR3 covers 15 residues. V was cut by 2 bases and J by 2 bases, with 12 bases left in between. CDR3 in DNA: TGTGCCAGCAGCTTACCCAGGAAATACACAGATACGCAGTATTTT. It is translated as CASSLPRKYTDTQYF.

Written as DNA, the CDR3 is TGTGCCAGCAGACCGGGACAACTCTATGGCTACACCTTC. Amino acid sequence: CASRPGQLYGYTF. V and J are TRBV6-6 and TRBJ1-2, with D possibly matching TRBD1 (6 bases). The CDR3 spans 13 residues. Germline loops: CDR1 MNHNY, CDR2 SVGAGI (reference sequence). The ends were cut back, 6 bases at V and 4 bases at J, with 12 bases in the middle.

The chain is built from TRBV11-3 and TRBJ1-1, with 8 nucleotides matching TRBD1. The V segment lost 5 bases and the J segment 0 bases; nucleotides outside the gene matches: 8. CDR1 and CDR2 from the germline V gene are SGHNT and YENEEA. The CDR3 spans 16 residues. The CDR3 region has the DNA TGTGCCAGCAGCACACAGGGGGGACCTATGAACACTGAAGCTTTCTTT. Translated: CASSTQGGPMNTEAFF.

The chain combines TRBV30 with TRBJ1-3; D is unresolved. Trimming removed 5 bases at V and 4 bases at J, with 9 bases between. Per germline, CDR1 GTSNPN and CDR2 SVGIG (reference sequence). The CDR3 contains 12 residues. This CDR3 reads CAWGSGGNTIYF. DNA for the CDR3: TGTGCCTGGGGGTCGGGGGGAAACACCATATATTTT.

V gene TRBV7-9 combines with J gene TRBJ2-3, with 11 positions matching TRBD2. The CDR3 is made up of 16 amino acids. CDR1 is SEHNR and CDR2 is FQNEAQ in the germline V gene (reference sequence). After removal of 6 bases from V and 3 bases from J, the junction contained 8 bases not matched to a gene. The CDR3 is CASRRSTSGSTDTQYF. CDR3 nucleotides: TGTGCCAGCAGACGGTCCACTAGCGGGAGTACAGATACGCAGTATTTT.